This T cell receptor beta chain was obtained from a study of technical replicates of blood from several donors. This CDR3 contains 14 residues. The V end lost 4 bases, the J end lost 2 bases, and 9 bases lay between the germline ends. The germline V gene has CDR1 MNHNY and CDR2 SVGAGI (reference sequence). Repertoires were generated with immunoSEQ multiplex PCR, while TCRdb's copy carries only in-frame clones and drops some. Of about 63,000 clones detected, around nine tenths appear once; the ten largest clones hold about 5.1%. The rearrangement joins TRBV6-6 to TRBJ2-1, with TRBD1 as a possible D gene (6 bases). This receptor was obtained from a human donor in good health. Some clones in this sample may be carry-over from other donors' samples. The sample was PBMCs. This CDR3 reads CASSSGDTYNEQFF. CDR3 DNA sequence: TGTGCCAGCAGTTCAGGGGACACCTACAATGAGCAGTTCTTC.